Listed here are 6 T cell receptor beta chains from one sample, sequenced in a study of PD-L1 blockade in urothelial cancer. TCRdb's copy holds only in-frame clones and misses some; the assay was immunoSEQ multiplex PCR. The table records 45,000 to 60,000 clones, about 88% of them present only once. Time point here: peripheral blood 6 weeks after treatment start. Sequenced here: PBMCs, sampled around atezolizumab (anti-PD-L1) treatment. These TCRs come from a man in his 60s with urothelial cancer.

The V gene is TRBV5-6, the J gene TRBJ2-7, with D hard to call. V was pared by 3 bases and J by 3 bases, with 13 bases between. The CDR3 covers 14 residues. From germline, CDR1 is SGHDT and CDR2 YYEEEE. In DNA, the CDR3 is TGTGCCAGCAGCTATGTCCCTAACCTCTACGAGCAGTACTTC. It yields the protein CASSYVPNLYEQYF.

The chain has TRBV6-1 and TRBJ2-7, with TRBD1 matching 7 bases. Germline V gene lookup returns CDR1 MNHNS and CDR2 SASEGT. The CDR3 is made up of 16 amino acids. The V segment lost 0 bases and the J segment 0 bases; nucleotides outside the gene matches: 5. In DNA form, the CDR3 reads TGTGCCAGCAGTGAAGCGCCAGGGGACAGCTCCTACGAGCAGTACTTC. Its translation is CASSEAPGDSSYEQYF.

The chain uses TRBV9 and TRBJ2-5, with 12 positions matching TRBD2. Per germline, CDR1 SGDLS and CDR2 YYNGEE. The V and J ends lost 3 bases and 5 bases, in that order; junction bases with no gene match: 2. There are 14 residues in the CDR3. The CDR3 nucleotides are TGTGCCAGCAGCGAGGGGACTAGCGGGGAGACCCAGTACTTC. Residues: CASSEGTSGETQYF. Full variable domain (outside the CDR3, taken from reference TRBV9 and TRBJ2-5): DSGVTQTPKHLITATGQRVTLRCSPRSGDLSVYWYQQSLDQGLQFLIQYYNGEERAKGNILERFSAQQFPDLHSELNLSSLELGDSALYFCASSEGTSGETQYFGPGTRLLVL.

The chain's CDR3 is CASSRGTVADTQYF. The DNA of the CDR3 is TGTGCCAGCAGCCGAGGGACAGTCGCAGATACGCAGTATTTT. V usage is TRBV7-2 and J usage is TRBJ2-3, with 7 bases aligning to TRBD1. V lost 5 bases and J lost 4; bases outside the gene matches: 6. This CDR3 spans 14 amino acids. Germline CDR1 SGHTA, CDR2 FQGNSA.

V is TRBV7-9 and J is TRBJ2-7, with a possible D match to TRBD1 (5 bases). CDR1 is SEHNR, CDR2 FQNEAQ, per germline (reference sequence). V was pared by 8 bases and J by 0 bases, with 11 bases between. The CDR3 spans 13 residues. The DNA for the CDR3 is TGTGCCAGCTCTTCCCAGGGCTCCTACGAGCAGTACTTC. Translated, it gives CASSSQGSYEQYF. The variable domain in full, with the rest retrieved from reference TRBV7-9 and TRBJ2-7, is DTGVSQNPRHKITKRGQNVTFRCDPISEHNRLYWYRQTLGQGPEFLTYFQNEAQLEKSRLLSDRFSAERPKGSFSTLEIQRTEQGDSAMYLCASSSQGSYEQYFGPGTRLTVT.

This chain connects TRBV6-5 to TRBJ1-4; possibly TRBD1 for D (5 bases). This CDR3 has 16 amino acids. Germline CDR1 reads MNHEY; CDR2 reads SVGAGI. V lost 0 bases, J lost 7 bases, and 15 bases lay in between. This chain's CDR3 is CASSYSGSQGGEKLFF. The DNA for the CDR3 is TGTGCCAGCAGTTACTCGGGTAGTCAGGGCGGTGAAAAACTGTTTTTT.